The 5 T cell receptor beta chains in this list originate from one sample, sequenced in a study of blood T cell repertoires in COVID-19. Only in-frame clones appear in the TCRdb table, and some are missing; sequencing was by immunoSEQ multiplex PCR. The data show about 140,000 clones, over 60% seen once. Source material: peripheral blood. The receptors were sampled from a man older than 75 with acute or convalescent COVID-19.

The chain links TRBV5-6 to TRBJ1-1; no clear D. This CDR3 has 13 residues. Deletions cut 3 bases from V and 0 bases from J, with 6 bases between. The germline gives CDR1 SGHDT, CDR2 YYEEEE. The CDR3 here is CASSYTVNTEAFF. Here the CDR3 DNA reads TGTGCCAGCAGCTATACGGTGAACACTGAAGCTTTCTTT.

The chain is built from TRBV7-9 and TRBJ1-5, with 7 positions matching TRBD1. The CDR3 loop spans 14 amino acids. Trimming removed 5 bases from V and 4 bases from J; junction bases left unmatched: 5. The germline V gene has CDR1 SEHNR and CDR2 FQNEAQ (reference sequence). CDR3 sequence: CASSRTGVNQPQHF. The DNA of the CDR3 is TGTGCCAGCAGCCGTACAGGGGTTAATCAGCCCCAGCATTTT.

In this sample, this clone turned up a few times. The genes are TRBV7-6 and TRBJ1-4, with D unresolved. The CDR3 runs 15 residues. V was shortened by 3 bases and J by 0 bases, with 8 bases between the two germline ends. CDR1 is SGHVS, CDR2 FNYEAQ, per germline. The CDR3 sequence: CASSFNPATNEKLFF. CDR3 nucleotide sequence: TGTGCCAGCAGCTTTAATCCAGCAACTAATGAAAAACTGTTTTTT.

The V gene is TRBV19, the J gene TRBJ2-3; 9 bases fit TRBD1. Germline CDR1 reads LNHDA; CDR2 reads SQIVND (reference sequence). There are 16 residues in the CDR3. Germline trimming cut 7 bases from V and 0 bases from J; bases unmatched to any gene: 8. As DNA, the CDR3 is TGTGCCAGTAAACCTCCGGGACAGGGAAGCACAGATACGCAGTATTTT. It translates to CASKPPGQGSTDTQYF. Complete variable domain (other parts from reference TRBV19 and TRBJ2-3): DGGITQSPKYLFRKEGQNVTLSCEQNLNHDAMYWYRQDPGQGLRLIYYSQIVNDFQKGDIAEGYSVSREKKESFPLTVTSAQKNPTAFYLCASKPPGQGSTDTQYFGPGTRLTVL.

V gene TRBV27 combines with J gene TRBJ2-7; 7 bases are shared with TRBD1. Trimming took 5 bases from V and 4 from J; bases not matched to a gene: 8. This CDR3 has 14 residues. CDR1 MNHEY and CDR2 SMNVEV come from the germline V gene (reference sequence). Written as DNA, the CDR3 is TGTGCCAGCAGTATGTCCCGGGACAGTTACGAGCAGTACTTC. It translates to CASSMSRDSYEQYF.